These 26 T cell receptor beta chains originate from one sample sequenced in a study of shared T cell receptors in the human thymus. Measured with immunoSEQ multiplex PCR; TCRdb has only the in-frame clones, and not every one. The table shows about 380,000 clones, with 95% occurring only once. The specimen sequenced was thymocytes. The receptors derive from a human donor.

The rearrangement links TRBV14 to TRBJ1-4, with D uncertain. Trimming left V 2 bases short and J 5 bases short, with 12 bases between. Germline V CDR1 and CDR2: SGHDN, FVKESK. CDR3 length equals 15 residues. The CDR3 reads CASSQHVVGNEKLFF. The CDR3 DNA is TGTGCCAGCAGCCAACACGTAGTGGGGAATGAAAAACTGTTTTTT.

The V call is TRBV10-2, the J call TRBJ1-1; 7 nucleotides align to TRBD1. The CDR3 runs to 18 residues. Looked up from germline, CDR1 is WSHSY and CDR2 is SAAADI. V lost 6 bases, J lost 0 bases, and 16 bases stayed unmatched. The CDR3 bases are TGCGCCAGCAGCCAAAGTTTGACAGGGCCCTACATGAACACTGAAGCTTTCTTT. This translates into CASSQSLTGPYMNTEAFF.

This clone was observed a single time. The CDR3 region is CASSQAGGTLSYEQYF. Here the CDR3 DNA reads TGTGCCAGCAGCCAAGCAGGAGGAACCCTCTCCTACGAGCAGTACTTC. V gene TRBV4-2 combines with J gene TRBJ2-7; TRBD2 might be the D (5 bases). Trimming removed 1 base from V and 0 bases from J, with 13 bases in between. The CDR3 has 16 amino acids. Germline-derived CDR1 and CDR2 are LGHNA and YNFKEQ.

In DNA form, the CDR3 reads TGTGCCTGGACTAGAGGCCCCTTTGCCTACGAGCAGTACTTC. Translation: CAWTRGPFAYEQYF. The chain has TRBV30 and TRBJ2-7, with unresolved D. The CDR3 is 14 amino acids. V lost 4 bases and J 2 bases, leaving 15 bases between the germline ends. Germline V gene sequence: CDR1 GTSNPN, CDR2 SVGIG (reference sequence). Full variable domain (remainder filled in from reference TRBV30 and TRBJ2-7): SQTIHQWPATLVQPVGSPLSLECTVEGTSNPNLYWYRQAAGRGLQLLFYSVGIGQISSEVPQNLSASRPQDRQFILSSKKLLLSDSGFYLCAWTRGPFAYEQYFGPGTRLTVT.

The chain is built from TRBV6-1 and TRBJ1-2, with no clear D. This CDR3 comprises 10 residues. Germline V gene data show CDR1 as MNHNS and CDR2 as SASEGT. The V gene lost 4 bases and the J gene lost 8 bases, with 5 bases spanning the gap. The CDR3 protein is CASSGGGYTF. The CDR3 DNA follows: TGTGCCAGCAGTGGAGGGGGCTACACCTTC.

A word on this clone: The sample contains more than one DNA sequence encoding this CDR3. The chain recombines TRBV28 with TRBJ2-5, with D tentatively TRBD2 (6 bases). CDR3 length: 14 residues. Trimming left V 3 bases short and J 3 bases short, with 11 bases between. Germline-derived CDR1 and CDR2 are MDHEN and SYDVKM. In nucleotides, the CDR3 is TGTGCCAGCAGTTTTCTGGGCGGGGAAGAGACCCAGTACTTC. It yields the protein CASSFLGGEETQYF.

This sequence joins TRBV27 and TRBJ2-1, with 7 bases identical to TRBD2. The junction had 14 bases not matched to a gene; V was cut back by 5 bases and J by 4 bases. CDR1 is MNHEY and CDR2 is SMNVEV in the germline V gene (reference sequence). The CDR3 runs 17 residues. CDR3 nucleotide sequence: TGTGCCAGCAGTCCGATCCGAGGCGGGAGCTCGTACAATGAGCAGTTCTTC. It codes for CASSPIRGGSSYNEQFF.

CDR3 in amino acids: CASSFRLAGNSYEQYF. CDR3 nucleotide sequence: TGTGCCAGCAGTTTCCGACTAGCGGGGAACTCATACGAGCAGTACTTC. The chain links TRBV28 to TRBJ2-7, with 11 bases matching TRBD2. CDR1 is MDHEN and CDR2 is SYDVKM in the germline V gene. The CDR3 has 16 amino acids. The J segment lost 4 bases and the V segment lost 3 bases, leaving 8 bases of the junction unmatched.

As concerns this clone: The junction and the germline gene differ at one end; a read error may be behind it. The rearrangement joins TRBV27 to TRBJ2-7, with TRBD2 matching over 11 bases. Germline V lookup: CDR1 MNHEY, CDR2 SMNVEV (reference sequence). The CDR3 is made up of 15 amino acids. CDR3 sequence: CAGSLFTLAGVEQYF. The DNA for the CDR3 is TGTGCCGGCAGTTTATTCACACTAGCGGGAGTCGAGCAGTACTTC.

The chain joins TRBV6-1 to TRBJ2-5, with D tentatively TRBD1 (7 bases). The germline gives CDR1 MNHNS, CDR2 SASEGT. Trimming left V 3 bases short and J 4 bases short, with 18 bases between. This CDR3 contains 16 residues. The DNA of the CDR3 is TGTGCCAGCAGTGACCCAACAGGAGGGGGCATAGAGACCCAGTACTTC. This sequence encodes CASSDPTGGGIETQYF.

This chain joins TRBV4-2 and TRBJ2-5; 8 bases are shared with TRBD2. The CDR3 contains 17 residues. The junction had 14 bases not matched to a gene; V was cut back by 4 bases and J by 4 bases. Germline V gene data show CDR1 as LGHNA and CDR2 as YNFKEQ. The CDR3 coding sequence is TGTGCCAGCAGCCTCCTCCCCCCCACTAGCGGAGGAGAGACCCAGTACTTC. It specifies CASSLLPPTSGGETQYF.

This rearrangement joins TRBV11-2 to TRBJ1-2, with D perhaps matching TRBD1 (6 bases). The CDR3 has 14 amino acids. Trimming took off 4 bases at V and 4 bases at J, with 13 bases between the two ends. Germline V lookup: CDR1 SGHAT, CDR2 FQNNGV. The CDR3 loop is CASSSTGIGYGYTF. CDR3 DNA: TGTGCCAGCAGCTCCACAGGGATTGGCTATGGCTACACCTTC.

The V gene is TRBV6-6, the J gene TRBJ1-1; tentatively, D is TRBD1 (5 bases). The CDR3 has 14 residues. V shed 5 bases and J shed 3 bases, with 13 bases lying between them. Germline CDR1 MNHNY, CDR2 SVGAGI (reference sequence). The CDR3 here is CASSGKTVYTEAFF. The CDR3 DNA is TGTGCCAGCAGTGGGAAGACAGTCTACACTGAAGCTTTCTTT.

The gene calls are TRBV7-3 and TRBJ2-1; 11 nucleotides align to TRBD2. The V segment lost 5 bases and the J segment 0 bases; nucleotides outside the gene matches: 15. The germline V gene encodes CDR1 SGHTA and CDR2 FQGTGA. The CDR3 length is 20 residues. CDR3 DNA: TGTGCCAGCAGCCGAAGGGCACTAGCGGGGGCGCGGATCTCCTACAATGAGCAGTTCTTC. Translating it yields CASSRRALAGARISYNEQFF.

The chain uses TRBV19 and TRBJ1-5; no reliable D call. V lost 1 base and J 3 bases, leaving 4 bases between the germline ends. Germline V gene lookup returns CDR1 LNHDA and CDR2 SQIVND (reference sequence). The CDR3 has 13 residues. CDR3 protein: CASSIGNNQPQHF. DNA for the CDR3: TGTGCCAGTAGTATAGGGAACAATCAGCCCCAGCATTTT.

The sample holds a few counts of this clone. The chain has TRBV18 and TRBJ1-5, with 7 positions matching TRBD1. V trimming: 5 bases; J trimming: 6 bases; junction bases outside the gene matches: 4. CDR1 is KGHSH, CDR2 LQKENI, per germline. The CDR3 runs to 13 residues. Written as DNA, the CDR3 is TGTGCCAGCTCAAAACAGGGGAGTCAGCCCCAGCATTTT. Translated: CASSKQGSQPQHF.

V is TRBV5-5 and J is TRBJ1-3; 11 bases are a match to TRBD1. V lost 4 bases to trimming and J lost 3 bases; unmatched junction nucleotides: 6. The germline gives CDR1 SGHKS, CDR2 YYEKEE (reference sequence). The CDR3 has 16 amino acids. As DNA, the CDR3 is TGTGCCAGCAGCCTAGGACAGGGGGCGTTTGGAAACACCATATATTTT. This gives the protein CASSLGQGAFGNTIYF.

The chain combines TRBV28 with TRBJ2-7; the D gene is possibly TRBD2 (6 bases). The CDR3 length is 15 residues. The germline V gene has CDR1 MDHEN and CDR2 SYDVKM. The V gene lost 6 bases and the J gene lost 7 bases, with 22 bases spanning the gap. The CDR3 sequence is CASRSITGRGWEQYF. The CDR3 DNA follows: TGTGCCAGCAGGAGTATCACTGGTCGGGGGTGGGAGCAGTACTTC.

The chain links TRBV7-9 to TRBJ2-7; TRBD2 matches 13 bases. Germline-derived CDR1 and CDR2 are SEHNR and FQNEAQ (reference sequence). This CDR3 is built from 16 residues. Trimming took 5 bases from V and 4 from J; bases not matched to a gene: 8. The CDR3 region has the DNA TGTGCCAGCAGCCCTACTACTAGCGGGAGGGAGTACGAGCAGTACTTC. Translating it yields CASSPTTSGREYEQYF.

The chain joins TRBV4-1 to TRBJ2-2, with 8 bases identical to TRBD1. Germline assignment: CDR1 MGHRA and CDR2 YSYEKL. Germline trimming cut 1 base from V and 6 bases from J; bases unmatched to any gene: 7. This CDR3 spans 16 amino acids. In nucleotides, the CDR3 is TGCGCCAGCAGCCAAGGGACAGGGTTAAGGGCCGGGGAGCTGTTTTTT. Translated: CASSQGTGLRAGELFF.

The chain recombines TRBV9 with TRBJ1-1; no clear D gene. The V and J ends lost 4 bases and 2 bases respectively, with 12 bases between them. CDR1 and CDR2 (germline): SGDLS, YYNGEE. The CDR3 totals 14 residues. CDR3 bases: TGTGCCAGCAGCCCCGTGGGAGATAACACTGAAGCTTTCTTT. This sequence encodes CASSPVGDNTEAFF.

This sequence joins TRBV7-2 and TRBJ1-5; D might be TRBD1 (5 bases). CDR1 and CDR2 (germline): SGHTA, FQGNSA. Trimming removed 1 base from V and 7 bases from J, with 11 bases in between. The CDR3 extends over 14 amino acids. CDR3 nucleotide sequence: TGTGCCAGCAGCTTAGGAGGGGCTGCACAGCCCCAGCATTTT. This codes for CASSLGGAAQPQHF.

This clone was recorded only once. The V and J genes are TRBV9 and TRBJ2-2; D assignment may be TRBD1 or TRBD2 (5 bases each). V was cut by 4 bases and J by 5 bases, with 18 bases left in between. The CDR3 spans 16 residues. Germline lookup yields CDR1 SGDLS and CDR2 YYNGEE. Here the CDR3 DNA reads TGTGCCAGCAGCTCAGTGGGGCACCGCGGGACCGGGGAGCTGTTTTTT. It yields the protein CASSSVGHRGTGELFF.

This chain uses TRBV7-2 with TRBJ2-7; the match to TRBD2 covers 10 bases. Germline-derived CDR1 and CDR2 are SGHTA and FQGNSA. The ends lost 1 base at V and 4 bases at J; junction bases unmatched: 16. The CDR3 consists of 19 residues. CDR3 nucleotide sequence: TGTGCCAGCAGCTTAGAAGCTAGCGGGAGAAATACTCATTCGTACGAGCAGTACTTC. This translates into CASSLEASGRNTHSYEQYF.

The CDR3, as DNA: TGCGCCAGCAGCCAAGTTAGGCACAAAAAAAGCTCTGGAAACACCATATATTTT. Protein: CASSQVRHKKSSGNTIYF. V is TRBV4-1 and J is TRBJ1-3; D is unclear. Trimming left V 1 base short and J 0 bases short, with 16 bases between. The length of the CDR3 is 18 residues. Germline V gene data show CDR1 as MGHRA and CDR2 as YSYEKL.

V usage is TRBV27 and J usage is TRBJ2-7; 11 bases agree with TRBD2. CDR3 length: 19 residues. J lost 2 bases, V lost 3 bases, and 15 bases had no gene match. Germline V CDR1 and CDR2: MNHEY, SMNVEV (reference sequence). The CDR3 nucleotides read TGTGCCAGCAGTTTTAGAGTAGGGCTAGCGGGAGGAGGGGCCTACGAGCAGTACTTC. Its translation is CASSFRVGLAGGGAYEQYF.